What follows are 3 T cell receptor beta chains derived from one specimen sequenced in a study of cytomegalovirus exposure and HLA in healthy donors (dated by TCRdb to 2015 to 2018). Library construction relied on the immunoSEQ multiplex PCR assay. Sourced from immuneACCESS, this table was stored by TCRdb with only in-frame sequences that have V and J called. A share of the clones is absent; for the studies checked, an unresolved V gene accounts for under half, and the remainder has no known explanation. Present in this sample are roughly 250,000 clones, 90% of which were seen just once. 0.3% to 0.4% of the sample belongs to the ten largest clones. The sequenced sample consisted of PBMCs. Source of these receptors: a woman between 18 and 30 years old in good health and CMV-seronegative.

The chain combines TRBV6-5 with TRBJ1-1, with D possibly matching TRBD1 (5 bases). Trimming took off 7 bases at V and 1 base at J, with 16 bases between the two ends. The germline V gene has CDR1 MNHEY and CDR2 SVGAGI. This CDR3 contains 15 residues. DNA of the CDR3: TGTGCCAGCACCTACCCTGGGGGGGGGAACACTGAAGCTTTCTTT. Translation gives CASTYPGGGNTEAFF.

The V call is TRBV11-2, the J call TRBJ1-2; D may be TRBD1 (6 bases). The CDR3 has 15 amino acids. Germline V gene sequence: CDR1 SGHAT, CDR2 FQNNGV. V dropped 6 bases and J dropped 8 bases, with 22 bases sitting between them. The CDR3 here is CASRGWGRRSLGYTF. CDR3 in DNA: TGTGCCAGCAGGGGATGGGGGCGGCGTTCCTTGGGCTACACCTTC.

This clone was seen just once. The rearrangement links TRBV13 to TRBJ2-1; the D is unclear. CDR3 size: 15 residues. Per germline, CDR1 PRHDT and CDR2 FYEKMQ (reference sequence). Trimming pared 5 bases from V and 3 bases from J, leaving 14 bases between. The CDR3, as DNA: TGTGCCAGCAGCCCCCTGGGCCCAGTCTACAATGAGCAGTTCTTC. This encodes CASSPLGPVYNEQFF. The complete variable domain, with remaining parts taken from reference TRBV13 and TRBJ2-1, reads AAGVIQSPRHLIKEKRETATLKCYPIPRHDTVYWYQQGPGQDPQFLISFYEKMQSDKGSIPDRFSAQQFSDYHSELNMSSLELGDSALYFCASSPLGPVYNEQFFGPGTRLTVL.